This T cell receptor (beta chain) is from a study of cytomegalovirus exposure and HLA in healthy donors. Trimming left V 5 bases short and J 9 bases short, with 13 bases between. CDR3 length equals 13 residues. The germline V gene has CDR1 MNHEY and CDR2 SMNVEV (reference sequence). With respect to this clone: Its antigen is still unknown.

Only in-frame clones appear in the TCRdb table, and some are missing; sequencing was by immunoSEQ multiplex PCR. Of 110,000 or so clones in the sample, about 86% are singletons; the top ten hold over 3%. Study observations and caveats: In the 100 to 150 validation repertoires, just under 95% of cluster scores exceeded 0, per a later analysis. High sensitivity and specificity were reportedly achieved when the classifier diagnosed cytomegalovirus status.

The origin of this receptor is a woman aged 18-29 years in good health and CMV-seropositive. The sample was PBMCs. The rearrangement uses TRBV27 and TRBJ2-2; possibly TRBD2 for D (6 bases). As DNA, the CDR3 is TGTGCCAGCAGTCCCGGAGGGACTCGGGAGCTGTTTTTT. Protein product: CASSPGGTRELFF.